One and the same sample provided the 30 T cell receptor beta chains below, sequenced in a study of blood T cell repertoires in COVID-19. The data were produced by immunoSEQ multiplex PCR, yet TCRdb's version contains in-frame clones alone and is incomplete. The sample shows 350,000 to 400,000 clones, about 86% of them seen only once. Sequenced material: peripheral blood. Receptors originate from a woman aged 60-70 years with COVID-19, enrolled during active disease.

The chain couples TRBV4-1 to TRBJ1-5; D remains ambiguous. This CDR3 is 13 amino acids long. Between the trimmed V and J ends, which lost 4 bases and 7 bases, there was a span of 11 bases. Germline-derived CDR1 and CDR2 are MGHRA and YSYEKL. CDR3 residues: CASSPFLGQPQHF. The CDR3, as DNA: TGCGCCAGCAGCCCCTTCTTGGGCCAGCCCCAGCATTTT.

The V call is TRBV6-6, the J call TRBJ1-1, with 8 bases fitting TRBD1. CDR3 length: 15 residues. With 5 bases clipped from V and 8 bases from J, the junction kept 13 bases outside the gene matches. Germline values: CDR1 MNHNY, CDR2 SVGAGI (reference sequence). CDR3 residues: CASSHPPTGAREAFF. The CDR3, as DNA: TGTGCCAGCAGTCACCCCCCGACAGGGGCGAGAGAAGCTTTCTTT.

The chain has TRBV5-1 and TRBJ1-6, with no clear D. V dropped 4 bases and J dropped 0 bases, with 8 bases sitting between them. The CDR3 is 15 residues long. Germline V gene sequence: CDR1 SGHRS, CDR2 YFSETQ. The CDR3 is CASSMESSYNSPLHF. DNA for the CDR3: TGCGCCAGCAGCATGGAGAGCTCCTATAATTCACCCCTCCACTTT.

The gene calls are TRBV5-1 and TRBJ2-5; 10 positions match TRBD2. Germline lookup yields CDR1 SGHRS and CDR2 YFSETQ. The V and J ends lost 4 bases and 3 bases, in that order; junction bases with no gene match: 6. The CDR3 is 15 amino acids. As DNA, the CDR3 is TGCGCCAGCAGCCATCAGCGGGGGGGCGAAGAGACCCAGTACTTC. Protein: CASSHQRGGEETQYF. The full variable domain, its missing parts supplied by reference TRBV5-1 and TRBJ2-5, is KAGVTQTPRYLIKTRGQQVTLSCSPISGHRSVSWYQQTPGQGLQFLFEYFSETQRNKGNFPGRFSGRQFSNSRSEMNVSTLELGDSALYLCASSHQRGGEETQYFGPGTRLLVL.

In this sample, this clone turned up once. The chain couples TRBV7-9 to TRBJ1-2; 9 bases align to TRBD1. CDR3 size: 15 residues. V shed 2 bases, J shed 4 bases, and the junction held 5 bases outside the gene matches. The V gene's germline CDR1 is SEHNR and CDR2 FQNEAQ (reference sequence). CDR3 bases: TGTGCCAGCAGCTTAACAGGGGGCATTGGCTATGGCTACACCTTC. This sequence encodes CASSLTGGIGYGYTF.

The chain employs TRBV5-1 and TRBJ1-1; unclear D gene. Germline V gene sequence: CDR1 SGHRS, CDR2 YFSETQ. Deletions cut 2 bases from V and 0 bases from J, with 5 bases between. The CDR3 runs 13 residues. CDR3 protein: CASSLTMNTEAFF. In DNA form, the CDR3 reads TGCGCCAGCAGCTTAACTATGAACACTGAAGCTTTCTTT.

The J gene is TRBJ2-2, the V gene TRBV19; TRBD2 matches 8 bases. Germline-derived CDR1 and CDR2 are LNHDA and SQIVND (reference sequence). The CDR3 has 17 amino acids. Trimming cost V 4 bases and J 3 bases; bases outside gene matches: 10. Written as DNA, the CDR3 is TGTGCCAGTAGTACCCCGTCGAGCGGGGGCGACACCGGGGAGCTGTTTTTT. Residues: CASSTPSSGGDTGELFF.

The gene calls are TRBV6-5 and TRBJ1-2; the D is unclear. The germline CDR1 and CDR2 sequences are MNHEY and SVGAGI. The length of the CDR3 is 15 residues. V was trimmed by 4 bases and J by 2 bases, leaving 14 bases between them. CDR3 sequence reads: CASSSSYKVNYGYTF. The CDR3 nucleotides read TGTGCCAGCAGTTCCAGTTACAAAGTCAACTATGGCTACACCTTC.

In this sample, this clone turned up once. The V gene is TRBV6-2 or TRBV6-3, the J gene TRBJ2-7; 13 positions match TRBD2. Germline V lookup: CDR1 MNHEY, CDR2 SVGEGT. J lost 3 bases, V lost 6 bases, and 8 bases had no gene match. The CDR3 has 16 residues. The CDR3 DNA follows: TGTGCCAGCAGCTGGACTAGCGGGGGACTAAACTACGAGCAGTACTTC. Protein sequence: CASSWTSGGLNYEQYF.

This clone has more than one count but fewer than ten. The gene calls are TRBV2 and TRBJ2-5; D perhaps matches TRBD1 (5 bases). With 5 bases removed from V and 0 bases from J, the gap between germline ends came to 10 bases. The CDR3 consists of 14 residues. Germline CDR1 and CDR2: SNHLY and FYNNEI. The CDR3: CASSLQANQETQYF. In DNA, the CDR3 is TGTGCCAGCAGTTTACAGGCAAACCAAGAGACCCAGTACTTC.

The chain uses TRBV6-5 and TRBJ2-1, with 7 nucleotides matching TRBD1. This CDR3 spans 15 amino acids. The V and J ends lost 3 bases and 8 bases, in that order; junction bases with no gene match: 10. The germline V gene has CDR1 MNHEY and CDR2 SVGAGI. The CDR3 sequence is CASSYNPTGMDEQFF. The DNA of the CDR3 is TGTGCCAGCAGTTATAATCCGACAGGGATGGATGAGCAGTTCTTC.

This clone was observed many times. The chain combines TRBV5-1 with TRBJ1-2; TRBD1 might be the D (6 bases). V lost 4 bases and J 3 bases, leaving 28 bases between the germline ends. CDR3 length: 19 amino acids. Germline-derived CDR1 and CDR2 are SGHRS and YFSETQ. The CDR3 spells CASSPRPQGALNRDYGYTF. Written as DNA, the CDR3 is TGCGCCAGCAGCCCCCGACCACAGGGAGCGTTGAACCGGGACTATGGCTACACCTTC.

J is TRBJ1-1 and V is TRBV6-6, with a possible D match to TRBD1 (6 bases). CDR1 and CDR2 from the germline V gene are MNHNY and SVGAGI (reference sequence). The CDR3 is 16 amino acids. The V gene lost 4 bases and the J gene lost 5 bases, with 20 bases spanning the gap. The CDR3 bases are TGTGCCAGCAGTTTCTACAGGGAATCGTTTAAGACTGAAGCTTTCTTT. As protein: CASSFYRESFKTEAFF.

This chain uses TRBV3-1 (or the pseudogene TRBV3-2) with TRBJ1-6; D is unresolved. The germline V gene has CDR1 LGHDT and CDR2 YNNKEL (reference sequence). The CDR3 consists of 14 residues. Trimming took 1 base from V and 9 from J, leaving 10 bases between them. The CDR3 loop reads CASSQGYSFSPLHF. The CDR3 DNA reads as TGTGCCAGCAGCCAAGGCTACAGTTTTTCACCCCTCCACTTT.

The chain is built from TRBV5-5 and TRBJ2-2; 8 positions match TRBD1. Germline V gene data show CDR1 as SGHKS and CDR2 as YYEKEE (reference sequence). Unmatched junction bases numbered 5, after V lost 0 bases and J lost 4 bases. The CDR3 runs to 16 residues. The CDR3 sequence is CASSLAGGSSTGELFF. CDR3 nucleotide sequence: TGTGCCAGCAGCTTGGCAGGGGGCTCGAGCACCGGGGAGCTGTTTTTT.

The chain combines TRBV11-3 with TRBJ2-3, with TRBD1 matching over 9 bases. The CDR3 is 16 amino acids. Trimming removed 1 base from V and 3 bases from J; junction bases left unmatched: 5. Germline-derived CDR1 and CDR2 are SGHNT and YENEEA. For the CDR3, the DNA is TGTGCCAGCAGCTTAGGTGGGACAGGGCTTACAGATACGCAGTATTTT. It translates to CASSLGGTGLTDTQYF.

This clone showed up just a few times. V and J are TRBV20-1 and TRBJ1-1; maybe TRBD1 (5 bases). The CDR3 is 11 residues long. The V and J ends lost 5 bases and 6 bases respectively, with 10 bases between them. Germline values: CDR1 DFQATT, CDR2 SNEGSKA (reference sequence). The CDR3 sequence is CSAGLGAEAFF. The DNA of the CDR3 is TGCAGTGCTGGGCTAGGGGCTGAAGCTTTCTTT.

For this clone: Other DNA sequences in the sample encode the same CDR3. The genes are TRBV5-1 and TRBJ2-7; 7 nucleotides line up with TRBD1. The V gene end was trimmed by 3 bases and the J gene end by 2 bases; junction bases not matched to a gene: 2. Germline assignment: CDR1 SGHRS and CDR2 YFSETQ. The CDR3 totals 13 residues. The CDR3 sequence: CASSWGTAYEQYF. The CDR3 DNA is TGCGCCAGCAGCTGGGGGACAGCCTACGAGCAGTACTTC.

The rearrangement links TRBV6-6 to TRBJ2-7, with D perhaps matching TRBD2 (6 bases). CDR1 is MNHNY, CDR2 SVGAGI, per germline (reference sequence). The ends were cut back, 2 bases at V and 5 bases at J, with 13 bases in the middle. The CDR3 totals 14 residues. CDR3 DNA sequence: TGTGCCAGCAGTTACAATGGGGGGTACGACGAGCAGTACTTC. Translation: CASSYNGGYDEQYF.

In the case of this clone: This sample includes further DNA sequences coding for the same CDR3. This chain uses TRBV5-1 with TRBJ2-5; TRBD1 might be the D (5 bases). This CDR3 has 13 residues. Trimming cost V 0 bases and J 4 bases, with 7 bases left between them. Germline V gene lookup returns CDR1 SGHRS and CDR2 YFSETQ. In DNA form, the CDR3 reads TGCGCCAGCAGCTTGGGCCAGGGAGAGACCCAGTACTTC. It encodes CASSLGQGETQYF. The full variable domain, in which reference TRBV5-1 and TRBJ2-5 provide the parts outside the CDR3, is KAGVTQTPRYLIKTRGQQVTLSCSPISGHRSVSWYQQTPGQGLQFLFEYFSETQRNKGNFPGRFSGRQFSNSRSEMNVSTLELGDSALYLCASSLGQGETQYFGPGTRLLVL.

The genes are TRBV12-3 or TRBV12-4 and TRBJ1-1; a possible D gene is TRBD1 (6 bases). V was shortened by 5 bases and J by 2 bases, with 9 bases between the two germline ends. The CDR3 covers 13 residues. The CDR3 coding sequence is TGTGCCAGCAGTAGACAGGAAAACACTGAAGCTTTCTTT. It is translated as CASSRQENTEAFF.

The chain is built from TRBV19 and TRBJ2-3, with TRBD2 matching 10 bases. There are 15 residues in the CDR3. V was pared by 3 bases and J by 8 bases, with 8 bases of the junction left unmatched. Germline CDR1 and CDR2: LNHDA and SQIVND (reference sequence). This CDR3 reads CASSIIAGGFVTQYF. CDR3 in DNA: TGTGCCAGTAGTATTATAGCGGGGGGCTTCGTTACGCAGTATTTT. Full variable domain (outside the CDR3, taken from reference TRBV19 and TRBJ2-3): DGGITQSPKYLFRKEGQNVTLSCEQNLNHDAMYWYRQDPGQGLRLIYYSQIVNDFQKGDIAEGYSVSREKKESFPLTVTSAQKNPTAFYLCASSIIAGGFVTQYFGPGTRLTVL.

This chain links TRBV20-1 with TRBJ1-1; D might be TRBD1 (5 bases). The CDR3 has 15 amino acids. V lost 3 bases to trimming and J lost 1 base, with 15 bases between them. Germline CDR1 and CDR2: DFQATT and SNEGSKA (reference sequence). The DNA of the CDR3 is TGCAGTGCTAGTAGGGGAAGGATTGGGAACACTGAAGCTTTCTTT. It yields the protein CSASRGRIGNTEAFF.

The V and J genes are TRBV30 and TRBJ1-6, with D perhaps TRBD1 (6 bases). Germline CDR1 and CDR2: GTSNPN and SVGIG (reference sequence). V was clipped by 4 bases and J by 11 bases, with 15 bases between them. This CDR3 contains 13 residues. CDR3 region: CAWNMGAGTPLHF. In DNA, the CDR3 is TGTGCCTGGAACATGGGGGCAGGTACACCCCTCCACTTT. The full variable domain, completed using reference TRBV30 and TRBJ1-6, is SQTIHQWPATLVQPVGSPLSLECTVEGTSNPNLYWYRQAAGRGLQLLFYSVGIGQISSEVPQNLSASRPQDRQFILSSKKLLLSDSGFYLCAWNMGAGTPLHFGNGTRLTVT.

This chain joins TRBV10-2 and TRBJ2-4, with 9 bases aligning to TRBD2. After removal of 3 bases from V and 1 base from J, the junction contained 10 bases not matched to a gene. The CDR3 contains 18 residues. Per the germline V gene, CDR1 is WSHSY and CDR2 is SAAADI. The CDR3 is CASSESLAGPGAKNIQYF. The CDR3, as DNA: TGCGCCAGCAGTGAAAGTCTAGCGGGGCCGGGGGCCAAAAACATTCAGTACTTC.

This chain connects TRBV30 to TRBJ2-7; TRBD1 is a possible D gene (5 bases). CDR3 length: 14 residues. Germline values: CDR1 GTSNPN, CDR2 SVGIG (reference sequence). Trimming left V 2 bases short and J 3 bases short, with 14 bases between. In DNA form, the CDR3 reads TGTGCCTGGAGTACGCCAGGGATTGTCTACGAGCAGTACTTC. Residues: CAWSTPGIVYEQYF.

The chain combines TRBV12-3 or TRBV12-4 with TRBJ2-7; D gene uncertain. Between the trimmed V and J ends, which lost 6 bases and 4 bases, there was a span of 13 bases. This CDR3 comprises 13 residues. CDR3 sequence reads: CASSPQRQYEQYF. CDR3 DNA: TGTGCCAGCAGCCCACAACGTCAATACGAGCAGTACTTC.

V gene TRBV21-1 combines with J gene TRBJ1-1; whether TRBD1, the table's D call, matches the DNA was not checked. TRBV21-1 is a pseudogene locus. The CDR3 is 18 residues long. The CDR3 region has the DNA TGTGCCAGCAGCACATGCCGCGGACAGGGAGTTCAGAACACTGAAGCTTTCTTT. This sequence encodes CASSTCRGQGVQNTEAFF.

The CDR3 loop reads CASRSSGTGGLGEGYTF. CDR3 coding DNA: TGCGCCAGCAGGTCCTCCGGGACAGGGGGCCTAGGTGAAGGCTACACCTTC. This chain connects TRBV4-1 to TRBJ1-2; 12 nucleotides agree with TRBD1. The V gene end was trimmed by 6 bases and the J gene end by 8 bases; junction bases not matched to a gene: 16. The CDR3 has 17 residues. Germline CDR1 is MGHRA and CDR2 is YSYEKL.

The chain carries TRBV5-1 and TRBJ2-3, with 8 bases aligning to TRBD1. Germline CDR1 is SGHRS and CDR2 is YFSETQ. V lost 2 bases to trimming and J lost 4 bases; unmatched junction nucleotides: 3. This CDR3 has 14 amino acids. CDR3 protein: CASSFQGAADTQYF. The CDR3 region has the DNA TGCGCCAGCAGCTTTCAGGGGGCTGCAGATACGCAGTATTTT.